This entry is about one TCR beta chain. No antigen is known for it. No base-level quality is on record; no much larger clone is a single base apart. This sample is drawn from a study of blood T cell repertoires in COVID-19 (dated by TCRdb to about 2020). Broadly, across the study: Samples from collaborators originated in the United States, Italy and Spain and spanned both the acute and convalescent phases of COVID-19. The prospective study material was composed of cDNA or gDNA derived from T cells, B-cell-depleted T cells, or PBMCs. Deeply sampled blood TCRbeta repertoires from subjects exposed to, actively infected with, or recovered from COVID-19 were included in the dataset. The repertoires were released in a freely available public database intended as a resource for research on the immune response to SARS-CoV-2. The samples were drawn from two sources: the first 160 participants of the ongoing ImmuneRACE study, and some 1,300 subjects contributed by 6 global collaborators. Sample metadata almost always included a de-identified subject ID, COVID-19 status, age in years and sex. Where available, HLA class I and class II types were taken from metadata supplied by the sample provider and were not determined by assay-based typing.

Enrolling through a virtual design, the prospective study's participants ranged in age from roughly 18 to 89 years and lived across 24 United States geographic areas. To assign participants to cohorts, the prospective study relied on clinical history that participants themselves reported in a screening survey and a study questionnaire. A participant counted as exposed if, within 2 weeks of entering the study, that participant had been in contact with someone who had a PCR-confirmed or clinician-diagnosed COVID-19 case. Mobile phlebotomists in the prospective study collected whole blood, serum and a nasopharyngeal or oropharyngeal swab from every participant. Additional blood draws and questionnaires over a 2-month period could optionally be provided by prospective study participants. Before DNA extraction, prospective study blood samples were shipped either frozen or at room temperature. CDR1 and CDR2 are read off the germline V gene as SNHLY and FYNNEI. Spanning cysteine to phenylalanine, the CDR3 consists of 12 amino acids. CDR3 DNA only is kept here, 36 bases in frame from base 1. At the junction V is shortened by 3 bases and J by 6 bases; bases outside the gene matches: 1.

TCRbeta CDR3 regions were amplified from genomic DNA using the immunoSEQ Assay, a bias-controlled multiplex PCR. The authors' analysis ran thus. The number of nucleated cells in each sample was estimated from the amplification of reference gene primers within the assay. To quantify the absolute abundance of each unique TCRbeta CDR3 rearrangement, sequence reads were collapsed and filtered. For each sample, productive Simpson clonality was calculated as the square root of Simpson's diversity index across productive rearrangements. TCRdb provides this immuneACCESS table in a form limited to in-frame rearrangements. Some clones are lacking; in checked studies, under half of them reflect an unresolved V gene, and why the rest are absent is not known. The V and J calls and clone size are taken from that table; D and trimming were inferred from the DNA. The sample contains a few hundred thousand clones, about 88% of them found a single time. About 4.5% of the sample rests with the top ten.

Findings and caveats that apply to the study as a whole: Clinical and demographic metadata were provided uncurated, with the amount varying by source and participant.

This receptor was obtained from a woman aged 25 to 45 who had been exposed to COVID-19. Sequencing was performed on PBMCs or T cells enriched from blood (not recorded which). Rearrangement joined TRBV2 to TRBJ1-1; the junction holds 7 bases that match TRBD1. This receptor has the CDR3 CASSDGQAEAFF. The DNA reads TGTGCCAGCAGTGACGGACAGGCTGAAGCTTTCTTT.